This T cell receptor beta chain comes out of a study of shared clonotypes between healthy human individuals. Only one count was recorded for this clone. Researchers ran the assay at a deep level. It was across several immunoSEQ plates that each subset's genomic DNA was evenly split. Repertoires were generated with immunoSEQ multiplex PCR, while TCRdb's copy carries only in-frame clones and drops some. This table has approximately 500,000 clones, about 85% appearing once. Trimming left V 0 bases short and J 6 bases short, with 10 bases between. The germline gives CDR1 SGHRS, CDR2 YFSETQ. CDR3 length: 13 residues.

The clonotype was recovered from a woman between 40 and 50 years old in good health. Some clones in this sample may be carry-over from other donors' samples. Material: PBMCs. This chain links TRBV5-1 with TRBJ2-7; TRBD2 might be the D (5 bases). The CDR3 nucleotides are TGCGCCAGCAGCTTGGGTACTAGTTTCGAGCAGTACTTC. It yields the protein CASSLGTSFEQYF.